The 5 T cell receptor beta chains below all came from one sample that was sequenced in a study of blood T cell repertoires in COVID-19 (dated by TCRdb to the early 2020s). The library was prepared using the immunoSEQ multiplex PCR assay. As stored in TCRdb, this immuneACCESS dataset retains in-frame rearrangements with V and J assigned. A fraction of the clones does not appear; measured against another copy, unresolved V genes explain less than half of the discrepancy, and the remainder lacks a known reason. The sample profile shows tens of thousands of clones; about nine tenths of them were found once. The ten largest make up roughly 4.6% of the sample. The sequenced sample consisted of peripheral blood. All receptors derive from a human donor in a cohort sampled during active COVID-19.

J is TRBJ2-2 and V is TRBV10-2, with a possible D match to TRBD2 (6 bases). The germline V and J ends were trimmed by 7 bases and 4 bases, with 16 bases remaining between them. The CDR3 has 15 residues. The V gene's germline CDR1 is WSHSY and CDR2 SAAADI. The CDR3 DNA sequence: TGCGCCAGCAACCCTGGCGGGGACCCCACCGGGGAGCTGTTTTTT. This sequence encodes CASNPGGDPTGELFF.

Only one count was recorded for this clone. The chain combines TRBV4-1 with TRBJ2-3; possible D gene TRBD2, 5 bases. CDR1 is MGHRA, CDR2 YSYEKL, per germline. Trimming stripped 0 bases from V and 2 bases from J, with 6 bases between. The CDR3 runs 14 residues. CDR3 protein: CASSQERATDTQYF. The CDR3 DNA follows: TGCGCCAGCAGCCAAGAGAGGGCCACAGATACGCAGTATTTT.

This chain links TRBV11-2 with TRBJ2-7; a weak D match, TRBD1 (6 bases). V lost 5 bases to trimming and J lost 6 bases, with 17 bases between them. CDR1 SGHAT and CDR2 FQNNGV come from the germline V gene. CDR3 length: 14 residues. CDR3 protein: CASSPSTRDIEQYF. The CDR3 nucleotides are TGTGCCAGCAGCCCCTCCACCCGGGACATCGAGCAGTACTTC.

This chain uses TRBV5-1 with TRBJ2-7; D is undetermined. V gave up 7 bases and J gave up 1 base, with 9 bases separating them. Germline CDR1 is SGHRS and CDR2 is YFSETQ. The CDR3 has 12 residues. CDR3 nucleotides: TGCGCCAGCGCACCCGAGTCCTACGAGCAGTACTTC. As protein: CASAPESYEQYF. Variable domain in full (rest from reference TRBV5-1 and TRBJ2-7): KAGVTQTPRYLIKTRGQQVTLSCSPISGHRSVSWYQQTPGQGLQFLFEYFSETQRNKGNFPGRFSGRQFSNSRSEMNVSTLELGDSALYLCASAPESYEQYFGPGTRLTVT.

The J gene is TRBJ2-1, the V gene TRBV10-3; 10 bases are shared with TRBD1. CDR1 and CDR2 (germline): ENHRY, SYGVKD. V gave up 6 bases and J gave up 3 bases; unmatched junction bases: 2. CDR3 length: 14 residues. CDR3 protein: CAISRDRGYNEQFF. The DNA of the CDR3 is TGTGCCATCAGCCGGGACAGGGGCTACAATGAGCAGTTCTTC.